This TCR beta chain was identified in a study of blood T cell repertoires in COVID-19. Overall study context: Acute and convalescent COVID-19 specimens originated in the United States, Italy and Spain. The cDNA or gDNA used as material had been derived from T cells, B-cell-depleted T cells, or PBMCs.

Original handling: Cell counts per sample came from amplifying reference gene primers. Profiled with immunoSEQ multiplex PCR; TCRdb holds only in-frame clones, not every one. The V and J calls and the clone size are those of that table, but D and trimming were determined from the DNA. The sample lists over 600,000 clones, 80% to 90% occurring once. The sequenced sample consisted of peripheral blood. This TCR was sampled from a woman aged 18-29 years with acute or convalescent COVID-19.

Here the CDR3 DNA reads TGTGCCAGCAGTGCCCAAACTATACAGGGGGCGTATGGCTACACCTTC. This gives the protein CASSAQTIQGAYGYTF. The chain is built from TRBV6-1 and TRBJ1-2; 9 bases align to TRBD1. The CDR3 spans 16 residues. V shed 4 bases, J shed 5 bases, and the junction held 11 bases outside the gene matches. Germline CDR1 reads MNHNS; CDR2 reads SASEGT.